Listed below are T cell receptor beta chains from one sample, sequenced in a study of cytomegalovirus exposure and HLA in healthy donors. Some clones are missing from TCRdb's copy, which holds only in-frame ones; the method was immunoSEQ multiplex PCR. The data contain approximately 97,000 clones, about four fifths of them singletons. The sequenced sample was PBMCs. The origin of the receptors is a woman in her 40s in good health and CMV-seropositive. Each CDR3 is given with its conserved first and last residue. The D gene is left open where the match is weak. Size is stated for part of the rows, as once, few or many counts, or as a class when the clone is expanded.

cdr3_aa: CASSIRVAGNEQFF
cdr3_nt: TGTGCCAGTAGTATAAGAGTAGCGGGAAATGAGCAGTTCTTC
clone_size: -
j_call: TRBJ2-1
v_call: TRBV19
d_call: TRBD2

cdr3_aa: CASSVTSGSNEQYF
cdr3_nt: TGTGCCAGCAGTGTCACTAGCGGGAGCAACGAGCAGTACTTC
clone_size: few
j_call: TRBJ2-7
v_call: TRBV27
d_call: TRBD2

cdr3_aa: CASSVAPGGPGYTF
cdr3_nt: TGTGCCAGTAGCGTAGCACCAGGGGGCCCTGGCTACACCTTC
clone_size: -
j_call: TRBJ1-2
v_call: TRBV9
d_call: TRBD1

cdr3_aa: CASSLEIKLGGLFYGYTF
cdr3_nt: TGTGCCAGCAGCTTGGAAATAAAGTTAGGGGGCCTTTTCTATGGCTACACCTTC
clone_size: -
j_call: TRBJ1-2
v_call: TRBV5-8
d_call: TRBD1

cdr3_aa: CASSEGGSGTDTQYF
cdr3_nt: TGTGCCAGCAGTGAGGGCGGTAGCGGGACAGATACGCAGTATTTT
clone_size: once
j_call: TRBJ2-3
v_call: TRBV6-4
d_call: TRBD2

cdr3_aa: CASSDRGTDTQYF
cdr3_nt: TGTGCCAGCAGTGACAGGGGAACAGATACGCAGTATTTT
clone_size: many
j_call: TRBJ2-3
v_call: TRBV6-4
d_call: -

cdr3_aa: CASSQAGTYEQYF
cdr3_nt: TGTGCCAGCAGCCAAGCGGGGACCTACGAGCAGTACTTC
clone_size: -
j_call: TRBJ2-7
v_call: TRBV4-2
d_call: -

cdr3_aa: CASSRTVQETQYF
cdr3_nt: TGTGCCAGTAGTAGGACAGTCCAAGAGACCCAGTACTTC
clone_size: -
j_call: TRBJ2-5
v_call: TRBV19
d_call: -

cdr3_aa: CASLPSRGGELFF
cdr3_nt: TGTGCCAGCTTGCCGTCCAGGGGCGGGGAGCTGTTTTTT
clone_size: -
j_call: TRBJ2-2
v_call: TRBV6-5
d_call: -

cdr3_aa: CASSFRAGVSYEQYF
cdr3_nt: TGTGCCAGCAGCTTTCGAGCGGGGGTCTCCTACGAGCAGTACTTC
clone_size: -
j_call: TRBJ2-7
v_call: TRBV5-5
d_call: TRBD2

cdr3_aa: CAWSYGEEGYTF
cdr3_nt: TGTGCCTGGAGTTACGGGGAAGAAGGCTACACCTTC
clone_size: -
j_call: TRBJ1-2
v_call: TRBV30
d_call: -

cdr3_aa: CASSPGRDTYTGELFF
cdr3_nt: TGTGCCAGCAGCCCCGGCAGGGACACCTACACCGGGGAGCTGTTTTTT
clone_size: -
j_call: TRBJ2-2
v_call: TRBV14
d_call: -

cdr3_aa: CASDRDREGAEQFF
cdr3_nt: TGCGCCAGCGACCGGGACAGGGAGGGGGCTGAGCAGTTCTTC
clone_size: few
j_call: TRBJ2-1
v_call: TRBV10-1
d_call: TRBD1

cdr3_aa: CASSIPGRTNEKLFF
cdr3_nt: TGTGCCAGTAGTATCCCGGGGAGGACTAATGAAAAACTGTTTTTT
clone_size: -
j_call: TRBJ1-4
v_call: TRBV19
d_call: -

cdr3_aa: CASSYMTSGTYEQYF
cdr3_nt: TGTGCCAGCAGTTACATGACTAGCGGAACCTACGAGCAGTACTTC
clone_size: -
j_call: TRBJ2-7
v_call: TRBV6-5
d_call: TRBD2

cdr3_aa: CASSLDRGSYEQYF
cdr3_nt: TGTGCCAGCAGTCTGGACAGGGGGTCCTACGAGCAGTACTTC
clone_size: few
j_call: TRBJ2-7
v_call: TRBV6-5
d_call: TRBD1

cdr3_aa: CASGSDYEQYF
cdr3_nt: TGTGCCAGCGGCAGCGACTACGAGCAGTACTTC
clone_size: few
j_call: TRBJ2-7
v_call: TRBV27
d_call: -

cdr3_aa: CASRFSSGNTIYF
cdr3_nt: TGTGCCAGCAGGTTTAGTTCTGGAAACACCATATATTTT
clone_size: -
j_call: TRBJ1-3
v_call: TRBV28
d_call: -

cdr3_aa: CASSSATGAQYF
cdr3_nt: TGTGCCAGCAGCTCAGCCACAGGCGCCCAGTACTTC
clone_size: -
j_call: TRBJ2-5
v_call: TRBV13
d_call: -

cdr3_aa: CASKKLTGYNEQFF
cdr3_nt: TGTGCCAGCAAGAAGTTGACAGGGTACAATGAGCAGTTCTTC
clone_size: few
j_call: TRBJ2-1
v_call: TRBV27
d_call: TRBD1

cdr3_aa: CASRETGMDGYTF
cdr3_nt: TGCGCCAGCAGGGAGACAGGGATGGATGGCTACACCTTC
clone_size: -
j_call: TRBJ1-2
v_call: TRBV4-1
d_call: TRBD1

cdr3_aa: CASSYSLAAHTEAFF
cdr3_nt: TGTGCCAGCAGTTACTCGCTGGCGGCACACACTGAAGCTTTCTTT
clone_size: -
j_call: TRBJ1-1
v_call: TRBV6-6
d_call: -

cdr3_aa: CASKLAGLYNEQFF
cdr3_nt: TGTGCCAGCAAACTAGCGGGTCTCTACAATGAGCAGTTCTTC
clone_size: -
j_call: TRBJ2-1
v_call: TRBV2
d_call: TRBD2

cdr3_aa: CSVETSGSDTQYF
cdr3_nt: TGCAGCGTCGAGACTAGCGGATCAGATACGCAGTATTTT
clone_size: -
j_call: TRBJ2-3
v_call: TRBV29-1
d_call: TRBD2

cdr3_aa: CASSPRGQSGSPLHF
cdr3_nt: TGCGCCAGCAGCCCCCGGGGACAGAGCGGTTCACCCCTCCACTTT
clone_size: -
j_call: TRBJ1-6
v_call: TRBV5-1
d_call: TRBD1

cdr3_aa: CASSLVGTPASGTYEQYF
cdr3_nt: TGCGCCAGCAGCTTGGTAGGGACCCCGGCTAGCGGCACCTACGAGCAGTACTTC
clone_size: few
j_call: TRBJ2-7
v_call: TRBV4-1
d_call: TRBD2

cdr3_aa: CASSPPGEPNEKLFF
cdr3_nt: TGTGCCAGCAGTCCGCCGGGGGAGCCTAATGAAAAACTGTTTTTT
clone_size: -
j_call: TRBJ1-4
v_call: TRBV27
d_call: -

cdr3_aa: CASSFGGGEHAFF
cdr3_nt: TGTGCCAGCAGCTTTGGGGGGGGCGAGCATGCTTTCTTT
clone_size: -
j_call: TRBJ1-1
v_call: TRBV11-3
d_call: -

cdr3_aa: CASSSSGGKAEAFF
cdr3_nt: TGTGCCAGCAGTTCGTCAGGGGGCAAGGCTGAAGCTTTCTTT
clone_size: -
j_call: TRBJ1-1
v_call: TRBV6-6
d_call: TRBD1

cdr3_aa: CASRIQDGGARGELFF
cdr3_nt: TGTGCCAGCAGGATACAAGACGGGGGAGCAAGGGGGGAGCTGTTTTTT
clone_size: -
j_call: TRBJ2-2
v_call: TRBV5-4
d_call: -

cdr3_aa: CASSSRAGGYYEQYF
cdr3_nt: TGTGCCAGCAGTTCGCGGGCGGGAGGTTACTACGAGCAGTACTTC
clone_size: -
j_call: TRBJ2-7
v_call: TRBV27
d_call: TRBD2

cdr3_aa: CASSQSLAGGPGDTQYF
cdr3_nt: TGTGCCAGCAGCCAATCACTAGCGGGAGGGCCAGGAGATACGCAGTATTTT
clone_size: medium-sized
j_call: TRBJ2-3
v_call: TRBV4-2
d_call: TRBD2

cdr3_aa: CASSTGPEQYF
cdr3_nt: TGTGCCAGCAGTACCGGTCCTGAGCAGTACTTC
clone_size: -
j_call: TRBJ2-7
v_call: TRBV6-5
d_call: -

cdr3_aa: CAGSFTGGGGTEAFF
cdr3_nt: TGTGCCGGCAGTTTTACAGGGGGCGGGGGCACTGAAGCTTTCTTT
clone_size: -
j_call: TRBJ1-1
v_call: TRBV6-5
d_call: TRBD1

cdr3_aa: CASSYVGTIRTGELFF
cdr3_nt: TGTGCCAGCAGTTACGTTGGGACTATTCGCACCGGGGAGCTGTTTTTT
clone_size: -
j_call: TRBJ2-2
v_call: TRBV6-5
d_call: TRBD2

cdr3_aa: CASSFQGLAIF
cdr3_nt: TGTGCCAGCAGCTTCCAAGGACTAGCAATCTTC
clone_size: -
j_call: TRBJ2-1
v_call: TRBV5-6
d_call: TRBD2

cdr3_aa: CASGTRQWDTEAFF
cdr3_nt: TGTGCCAGCGGCACCCGACAGTGGGACACTGAAGCTTTCTTT
clone_size: -
j_call: TRBJ1-1
v_call: TRBV28
d_call: -

cdr3_aa: CSVELGTSGSYNEQFF
cdr3_nt: TGCAGCGTTGAATTGGGAACTAGCGGGAGCTACAATGAGCAGTTCTTC
clone_size: -
j_call: TRBJ2-1
v_call: TRBV29-1
d_call: TRBD2

cdr3_aa: CATTAGLAVQETQYF
cdr3_nt: TGTGCCACCACGGCAGGACTAGCGGTACAAGAGACCCAGTACTTC
clone_size: -
j_call: TRBJ2-5
v_call: TRBV27
d_call: TRBD2

cdr3_aa: CASSPDRGNQPQHF
cdr3_nt: TGCGCCAGCAGCCCGGACAGGGGCAATCAGCCCCAGCATTTT
clone_size: -
j_call: TRBJ1-5
v_call: TRBV4-1
d_call: TRBD1

cdr3_aa: CAISQGYYEQYF
cdr3_nt: TGTGCCATCAGCCAGGGCTACTACGAGCAGTACTTC
clone_size: -
j_call: TRBJ2-7
v_call: TRBV10-3
d_call: -

cdr3_aa: CASSSDRLNTEAFF
cdr3_nt: TGCGCCAGCAGCTCCGACAGGCTGAACACTGAAGCTTTCTTT
clone_size: -
j_call: TRBJ1-1
v_call: TRBV5-1
d_call: -

cdr3_aa: CASSKGAGGDPYEQYF
cdr3_nt: TGTGCCAGTAGTAAAGGTGCGGGAGGGGACCCCTACGAGCAGTACTTC
clone_size: -
j_call: TRBJ2-7
v_call: TRBV19
d_call: TRBD2

cdr3_aa: CASQSHGLAGGYEQFF
cdr3_nt: TGTGCCAGCCAAAGTCACGGACTAGCGGGTGGGTATGAGCAGTTCTTC
clone_size: -
j_call: TRBJ2-1
v_call: TRBV27
d_call: TRBD2

cdr3_aa: CASSRGQGYQPQHF
cdr3_nt: TGTGCCAGTAGCCGGGGACAGGGGTATCAGCCCCAGCATTTT
clone_size: few
j_call: TRBJ1-5
v_call: TRBV19
d_call: TRBD1

cdr3_aa: CASSYRGTHGNTIYF
cdr3_nt: TGTGCCAGCAGTTACCGCGGGACGCACGGAAACACCATATATTTT
clone_size: -
j_call: TRBJ1-3
v_call: TRBV6-5
d_call: -

cdr3_aa: CASSLVSGSTDTQYF
cdr3_nt: TGTGCCAGCAGCTTAGTTAGCGGGAGCACAGATACGCAGTATTTT
clone_size: -
j_call: TRBJ2-3
v_call: TRBV7-2
d_call: TRBD2

cdr3_aa: CASARSTALTGELFF
cdr3_nt: TGTGCCAGCGCCCGTTCGACAGCTTTAACCGGGGAGCTGTTTTTT
clone_size: -
j_call: TRBJ2-2
v_call: TRBV27
d_call: -

cdr3_aa: CASSPTPRDRGPVEQYF
cdr3_nt: TGCGCCAGCAGCCCCACCCCTCGGGACAGGGGGCCGGTCGAGCAGTACTTC
clone_size: -
j_call: TRBJ2-7
v_call: TRBV5-1
d_call: TRBD1